The 25 T cell receptor beta chains listed next were all sequenced from one sample in a study of cytomegalovirus exposure and HLA in healthy donors. Researchers ran the PCR with 60 Vbeta and 13 Jbeta primers. Assay: immunoSEQ multiplex PCR; the TCRdb copy retains only in-frame clones and omits some. The sample carries 130,000 to 150,000 clones, 75% to 90% recorded once. Sequencing was carried out using PBMCs. All receptors come from a man aged 35 to 55 in good health and CMV-seronegative.

This clone was counted between two and nine times. The same CDR3 is also encoded by other DNA sequences in this sample. The gene calls are TRBV9 and TRBJ1-1, with D tentatively TRBD1 (5 bases). There are 13 residues in the CDR3. Per the germline V gene, CDR1 is SGDLS and CDR2 is YYNGEE. The V gene lost 1 base and the J gene lost 1 base, with 5 bases spanning the gap. The CDR3 is CASSVTGNTEAFF. The CDR3 DNA sequence: TGTGCCAGCAGCGTAACAGGGAACACTGAAGCTTTCTTT. The full variable domain, with the rest looked up from reference TRBV9 and TRBJ1-1, is DSGVTQTPKHLITATGQRVTLRCSPRSGDLSVYWYQQSLDQGLQFLIQYYNGEERAKGNILERFSAQQFPDLHSELNLSSLELGDSALYFCASSVTGNTEAFFGQGTRLTVV.

The rearrangement joins TRBV7-9 to TRBJ1-1, with 11 bases matching TRBD1. The V segment lost 6 bases and the J segment 3 bases; nucleotides outside the gene matches: 6. This CDR3 is 15 amino acids long. Germline CDR1 is SEHNR and CDR2 is FQNEAQ (reference sequence). CDR3 in DNA: TGTGCCAGCAGATATGGACAGGGGGCATACACTGAAGCTTTCTTT. Protein sequence: CASRYGQGAYTEAFF.

V and J are TRBV10-3 and TRBJ2-7; 7 positions agree with TRBD1. Per the germline V gene, CDR1 is ENHRY and CDR2 is SYGVKD. After removal of 9 bases from V and 3 bases from J, the junction contained 8 bases not matched to a gene. This CDR3 has 13 amino acids. CDR3 loop: CAIASGQLYEQYF. The CDR3 bases are TGTGCCATTGCCTCGGGACAGCTCTACGAGCAGTACTTC.

The chain employs TRBV7-9 and TRBJ2-5; 11 bases line up with TRBD1. The end of the DNA fits TRBJ2-7 better, so the J call may be wrong. CDR3 length: 15 residues. Germline assignment: CDR1 SEHNR and CDR2 FQNEAQ (reference sequence). The DNA for the CDR3 is TGTGCCAGCAGCCCCCCGGGACAGGGGGCCTACGAGCAGTACTTC. This gives the protein CASSPPGQGAYEQYF.

This chain uses TRBV4-1 with TRBJ1-3; D is ambiguous. The CDR3 extends over 15 amino acids. Trimming cost V 0 bases and J 0 bases, with 6 bases left between them. Germline assignment: CDR1 MGHRA and CDR2 YSYEKL. This chain's CDR3 is CASSQEDISGNTIYF. CDR3 in DNA: TGCGCCAGCAGCCAAGAAGACATCTCTGGAAACACCATATATTTT.

The chain recombines TRBV7-8 with TRBJ1-4; no clear D gene. The ends were cut back, 6 bases at V and 3 bases at J, with 8 bases in the middle. CDR3 length: 13 amino acids. Germline V CDR1 and CDR2: SGHVS, FQNEAQ. The CDR3 bases are TGTGCCAGCAGGTTGGAGCCTAATGAAAAACTGTTTTTT. Its protein is CASRLEPNEKLFF.

The chain carries TRBV5-8 and TRBJ1-4, with D possibly being TRBD1 (6 bases). Between the trimmed V and J ends, which lost 0 bases and 3 bases, there was a span of 9 bases. CDR1 is SGHTS and CDR2 is YDEGEE in the germline V gene. CDR3 size: 15 residues. CDR3 loop: CASSLGAGANEKLFF. Here the CDR3 DNA reads TGTGCCAGCAGCTTGGGTGCAGGGGCTAATGAAAAACTGTTTTTT. The variable domain in full, with the rest retrieved from reference TRBV5-8 and TRBJ1-4, is EAGVTQSPTHLIKTRGQQATLRCSPISGHTSVYWYQQALGLGLQFLLWYDEGEERNRGNFPPRFSGRQFPNYSSELNVNALELEDSALYLCASSLGAGANEKLFFGSGTQLSVL.

Remarks on this clone: The junction and the germline gene differ at one end; a read error may be behind it. Distinct nucleotide sequences in the sample also encode this CDR3. The chain links TRBV30 to TRBJ1-6; D uncertain. Germline lookup yields CDR1 GTSNPN and CDR2 SVGIG (reference sequence). The CDR3 runs to 13 residues. CDR3 sequence: CAWSGAYNSPLHF. The DNA for the CDR3 is TGTGCCTGGAGTGGGGCATATAATTCCCCCCTCCACTTT.

V gene TRBV13 combines with J gene TRBJ2-1; TRBD2 matches 10 bases. Germline values: CDR1 PRHDT, CDR2 FYEKMQ (reference sequence). The CDR3 is 14 amino acids. V trimming: 5 bases; J trimming: 9 bases; junction bases outside the gene matches: 7. The CDR3 sequence: CASSPSGGGGEQFF. The CDR3 nucleotides read TGTGCCAGCAGCCCAAGCGGGGGGGGAGGTGAGCAGTTCTTC.

The chain joins TRBV5-6 to TRBJ2-1; TRBD2 matches 11 bases. The CDR3 length is 15 residues. J was trimmed by 4 bases and V by 2 bases; bases with no gene match: 2. Germline V gene sequence: CDR1 SGHDT, CDR2 YYEEEE. In DNA form, the CDR3 reads TGTGCCAGCAGCTTCAGACTAGCGGGATACAATGAGCAGTTCTTC. As protein: CASSFRLAGYNEQFF.

The V and J genes are TRBV11-2 and TRBJ2-1; 11 nucleotides align to TRBD2. Looked up from germline, CDR1 is SGHAT and CDR2 is FQNNGV. This CDR3 contains 14 residues. The ends lost 3 bases at V and 6 bases at J; junction bases unmatched: 1. The DNA of the CDR3 is TGTGCCAGCAGCTTTAGCGGGGGGGGCAATGAGCAGTTCTTC. Amino acids: CASSFSGGGNEQFF.

V gene TRBV5-5 combines with J gene TRBJ2-3; 12 bases line up with TRBD2. The trim removed 3 bases at V and 1 base at J, leaving 6 bases unmatched. The CDR3 is made up of 17 amino acids. Germline CDR1 is SGHKS and CDR2 is YYEKEE (reference sequence). The CDR3 loop reads CASSSGLAGYGTDTQYF. CDR3 coding DNA: TGTGCCAGCAGCTCAGGACTAGCGGGGTATGGCACAGATACGCAGTATTTT.

The genes are TRBV4-2 and TRBJ1-2; D not resolved. This CDR3 is built from 15 residues. Trimming left V 1 base short and J 1 base short, with 10 bases between. Looked up from germline, CDR1 is LGHNA and CDR2 is YNFKEQ. The CDR3 reads CASSQGAGNNYGYTF. CDR3 nucleotides: TGTGCCAGCAGCCAAGGGGCGGGCAATAACTATGGCTACACCTTC.

This rearrangement joins TRBV7-2 to TRBJ1-6; tentatively, D is TRBD1 (6 bases). The V gene's germline CDR1 is SGHTA and CDR2 FQGNSA. CDR3 length: 16 residues. V was shortened by 2 bases and J by 5 bases, with 13 bases between the two germline ends. The CDR3 is CASSLFRGSNNSPLHF. The CDR3 region has the DNA TGTGCCAGCAGCTTATTCAGGGGATCTAATAATTCACCCCTCCACTTT. Full variable domain (rest looked up from reference TRBV7-2 and TRBJ1-6): GAGVSQSPSNKVTEKGKDVELRCDPISGHTALYWYRQSLGQGLEFLIYFQGNSAPDKSGLPSDRFSAERTGGSVSTLTIQRTQQEDSAVYLCASSLFRGSNNSPLHFGNGTRLTVT.

V gene TRBV5-4 combines with J gene TRBJ1-1, with TRBD1 identical over 7 bases. Germline V lookup: CDR1 SGHNT, CDR2 YYREEE (reference sequence). With 4 bases clipped from V and 0 bases from J, the junction kept 6 bases outside the gene matches. The CDR3 extends over 15 amino acids. The chain's CDR3 is CASSQRQGLNTEAFF. CDR3 DNA: TGTGCCAGCAGCCAGAGACAGGGACTGAACACTGAAGCTTTCTTT. The full variable domain, in which reference TRBV5-4 and TRBJ1-1 provide the parts outside the CDR3, is ETGVTQSPTHLIKTRGQQVTLRCSSQSGHNTVSWYQQALGQGPQFIFQYYREEENGRGNFPPRFSGLQFPNYSSELNVNALELDDSALYLCASSQRQGLNTEAFFGQGTRLTVV.

The V and J genes are TRBV6-5 and TRBJ1-2; D is unresolved. Germline V lookup: CDR1 MNHEY, CDR2 SVGAGI. This CDR3 has 13 residues. V lost 6 bases, J lost 1 base, and 9 bases lay in between. This CDR3 is CASRPPGNYGYTF. DNA for the CDR3: TGTGCCAGCAGGCCCCCGGGTAACTATGGCTACACCTTC.

A single count supports this clone. The V call is TRBV7-2, the J call TRBJ1-2; 7 bases fit TRBD1. Per the germline V gene, CDR1 is SGHTA and CDR2 is FQGNSA. Trimming took 1 base from V and 7 from J; bases not matched to a gene: 3. This CDR3 has 13 amino acids. The CDR3 loop reads CASSLDSGGGYTF. The CDR3, as DNA: TGTGCCAGCAGCTTAGATTCAGGGGGTGGCTACACCTTC.

Worth noting for this clone: Relative to the germline gene, one junction end is altered; a read error may explain this. The gene calls are TRBV7-7 and TRBJ2-5, with 8 bases that match TRBD1. This CDR3 comprises 14 residues. CDR1 is SSHAT and CDR2 is FNYEAQ in the germline V gene (reference sequence). The CDR3 bases are TGTGCTAGCAGCTCATCAGGGGGCGGGGAGACCCAGTACTTC. Its protein product is CASSSSGGGETQYF.

The chain recombines TRBV5-6 with TRBJ1-5; 9 bases are a match to TRBD1. The CDR3 contains 15 residues. CDR1 SGHDT and CDR2 YYEEEE come from the germline V gene. V lost 4 bases, J lost 2 bases, and 4 bases stayed unmatched. The CDR3 loop reads CASSARTGGNQPQHF. For the CDR3, the DNA is TGTGCCAGCAGCGCCAGGACAGGGGGCAATCAGCCCCAGCATTTT.

The gene calls are TRBV10-3 and TRBJ2-3; 10 bases fit TRBD2. The germline V gene encodes CDR1 ENHRY and CDR2 SYGVKD. The V segment lost 7 bases and the J segment 5 bases; nucleotides outside the gene matches: 6. The CDR3 is 14 amino acids. CDR3 region: CAITPAGGLDTQYF. The DNA for the CDR3 is TGTGCCATCACCCCAGCGGGGGGGCTAGATACGCAGTATTTT.

There are a few counts of this clone. CDR3 in amino acids: CASSIKDGRMNTEAFF. The CDR3, as DNA: TGTGCCAGTAGTATCAAGGACGGGAGGATGAACACTGAAGCTTTCTTT. The chain links TRBV19 to TRBJ1-1; no definite D call. CDR3 length: 16 residues. Germline CDR1 LNHDA, CDR2 SQIVND (reference sequence). Trimming left V 3 bases short and J 0 bases short, with 14 bases between.

The CDR3 protein is CASSFTRAGTGNTIYF. CDR3 bases: TGTGCCAGCAGTTTTACGAGGGCCGGGACTGGAAACACCATATATTTT. The gene calls are TRBV28 and TRBJ1-3; D ambiguous. Trimming cost V 3 bases and J 2 bases, with 14 bases left between them. The CDR3 runs to 16 residues. Germline CDR1 reads MDHEN; CDR2 reads SYDVKM. The full variable domain, completed using reference TRBV28 and TRBJ1-3, is DVKVTQSSRYLVKRTGEKVFLECVQDMDHENMFWYRQDPGLGLRLIYFSYDVKMKEKGDIPEGYSVSREKKERFSLILESASTNQTSMYLCASSFTRAGTGNTIYFGEGSWLTVV.

The table lists this clone with a count of one. This chain links TRBV11-2 with TRBJ1-5; D is unresolved. The germline gives CDR1 SGHAT, CDR2 FQNNGV. This CDR3 has 15 amino acids. V shed 3 bases and J shed 1 base, with 10 bases lying between them. For the CDR3, the DNA is TGTGCCAGCAGCTTGACATCAGGCAGCAATCAGCCCCAGCATTTT. It is translated as CASSLTSGSNQPQHF.

The gene calls are TRBV2 and TRBJ2-5; 11 bases map to TRBD2. J gave up 5 bases and V 6 bases, and 11 bases lay outside the gene matches. This CDR3 spans 16 amino acids. Germline CDR1 is SNHLY and CDR2 is FYNNEI. The CDR3 DNA reads as TGTGCCAGCAGGAGGGTAGCGGGGGGGCTTCTGGAGACCCAGTACTTC. Its translation is CASRRVAGGLLETQYF.

The rearrangement joins TRBV18 to TRBJ1-6, with a possible D match to TRBD1 (6 bases). The CDR3 is made up of 13 amino acids. Germline V gene lookup returns CDR1 KGHSH and CDR2 LQKENI. Trimming shortened V by 4 bases and J by 8 bases, and 9 bases separated the two germline ends. The CDR3 bases are TGTGCCAGCTCACGGGACACAGATTCACCCCTCCACTTT. It is translated as CASSRDTDSPLHF.